This T cell receptor beta chain was sequenced during a study of shared clonotypes between healthy human individuals. The V gene lost 1 base and the J gene lost 9 bases, with 13 bases spanning the gap. This CDR3 spans 15 amino acids. Per the germline V gene, CDR1 is SGHTA and CDR2 is FQGNSA. Sequencing was performed with immunoSEQ multiplex PCR; in TCRdb, only in-frame clones are kept and a portion is missing. The sample holds roughly 650,000 clones, 90% to 97% seen once. CD8 cells classed as naive were CD45RO-negative and positively selected for CCR7, excluding terminally differentiated effector memory CD45RA+ cells. Caucasian adults living in Nashville, Tennessee, provided all samples.

The sequenced sample was naive CD8+ T cells sorted from blood. This clonotype was obtained from a woman under 40 in good health. V and J are TRBV7-2 and TRBJ1-6, with a tentative D call TRBD1 (5 bases). The CDR3 region has the DNA TGTGCCAGCAGCTTAGGATTCCAGGGTGCTTCACCCCTCCACTTT. Protein: CASSLGFQGASPLHF. The entire variable domain, with the rest obtained from reference TRBV7-2 and TRBJ1-6, is as follows: GAGVSQSPSNKVTEKGKDVELRCDPISGHTALYWYRQSLGQGLEFLIYFQGNSAPDKSGLPSDRFSAERTGGSVSTLTIQRTQQEDSAVYLCASSLGFQGASPLHFGNGTRLTVT.